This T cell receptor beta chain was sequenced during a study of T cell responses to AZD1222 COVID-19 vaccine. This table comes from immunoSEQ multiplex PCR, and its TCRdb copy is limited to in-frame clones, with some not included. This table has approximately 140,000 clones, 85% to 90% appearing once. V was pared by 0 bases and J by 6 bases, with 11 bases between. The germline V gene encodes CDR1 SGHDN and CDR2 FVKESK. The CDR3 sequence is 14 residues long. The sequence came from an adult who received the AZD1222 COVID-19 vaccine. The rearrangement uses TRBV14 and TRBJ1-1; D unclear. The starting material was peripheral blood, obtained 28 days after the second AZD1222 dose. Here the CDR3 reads CASSQEIWEAEAFF. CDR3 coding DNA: TGTGCCAGCAGCCAAGAGATCTGGGAGGCTGAAGCTTTCTTT.